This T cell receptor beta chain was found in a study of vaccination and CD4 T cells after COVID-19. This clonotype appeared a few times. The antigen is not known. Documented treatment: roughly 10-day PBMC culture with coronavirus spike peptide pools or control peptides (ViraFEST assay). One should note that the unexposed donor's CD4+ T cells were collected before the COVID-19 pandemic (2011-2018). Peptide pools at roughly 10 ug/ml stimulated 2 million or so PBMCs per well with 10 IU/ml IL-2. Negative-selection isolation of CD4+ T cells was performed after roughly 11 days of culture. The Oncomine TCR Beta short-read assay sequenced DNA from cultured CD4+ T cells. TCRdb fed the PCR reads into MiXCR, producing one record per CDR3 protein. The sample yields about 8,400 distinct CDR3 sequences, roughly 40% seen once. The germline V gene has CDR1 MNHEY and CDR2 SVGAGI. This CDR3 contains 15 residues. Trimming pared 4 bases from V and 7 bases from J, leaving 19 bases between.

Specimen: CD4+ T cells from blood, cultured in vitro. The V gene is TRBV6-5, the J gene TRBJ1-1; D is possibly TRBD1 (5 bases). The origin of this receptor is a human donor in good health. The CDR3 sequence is CASSSPPLRGVEAFF. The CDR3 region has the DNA TGTGCCAGCAGTTCCCCACCACTGAGGGGTGTTGAAGCTTTCTTT.